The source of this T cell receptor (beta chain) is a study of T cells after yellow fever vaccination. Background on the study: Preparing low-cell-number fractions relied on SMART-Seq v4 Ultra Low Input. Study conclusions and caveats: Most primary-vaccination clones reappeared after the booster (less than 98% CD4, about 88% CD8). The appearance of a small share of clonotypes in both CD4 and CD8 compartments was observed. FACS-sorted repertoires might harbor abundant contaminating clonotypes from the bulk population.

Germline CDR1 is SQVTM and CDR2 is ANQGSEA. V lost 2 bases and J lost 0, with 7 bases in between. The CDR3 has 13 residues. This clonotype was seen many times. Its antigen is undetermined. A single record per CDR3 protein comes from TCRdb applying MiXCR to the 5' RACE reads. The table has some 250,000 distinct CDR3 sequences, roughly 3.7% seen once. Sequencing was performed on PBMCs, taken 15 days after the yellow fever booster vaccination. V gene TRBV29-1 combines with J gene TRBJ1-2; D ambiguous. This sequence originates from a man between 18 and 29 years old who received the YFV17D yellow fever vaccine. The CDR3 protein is CSVESPANYGYTF. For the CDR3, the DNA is TGCAGCGTTGAATCTCCGGCTAACTATGGCTACACCTTC.